Shown below are 18 T cell receptor beta chains from a single sample sequenced in a study of cytomegalovirus exposure and HLA in healthy donors. 13 Jbeta primers and 60 Vbeta primers were used for the PCR. Sequenced by immunoSEQ multiplex PCR; TCRdb stores in-frame clones only, minus some. The sample contains some 180,000 clones, roughly 81% of which appear only once. The specimen was PBMCs. These receptors all stem from a man aged 25-45 years in good health and CMV-seropositive.

The chain combines TRBV5-1 with TRBJ2-3; 14 bases align to TRBD2. V shed 6 bases, J shed 7 bases, and the junction held 7 bases outside the gene matches. CDR1 and CDR2 from the germline V gene are SGHRS and YFSETQ. The length of the CDR3 is 15 residues. Written as DNA, the CDR3 is TGCGCCAGCACCGTGGGACTAGCGGGAGTTTATACGCAGTATTTT. Amino acid sequence: CASTVGLAGVYTQYF.

V usage is TRBV11-3 and J usage is TRBJ2-1; D gene unclear. The CDR3 totals 17 residues. Germline values: CDR1 SGHNT, CDR2 YENEEA. V lost 0 bases to trimming and J lost 0 bases, with 12 bases between them. The chain's CDR3 is CASSLDLRYDSYNEQFF. Here the CDR3 DNA reads TGTGCCAGCAGCTTAGATCTGAGATACGACTCCTACAATGAGCAGTTCTTC. Variable domain in full (rest from reference TRBV11-3 and TRBJ2-1): EAGVVQSPRYKIIEKKQPVAFWCNPISGHNTLYWYLQNLGQGPELLIRYENEEAVDDSQLPKDRFSAERLKGVDSTLKIQPAELGDSAVYLCASSLDLRYDSYNEQFFGPGTRLTVL.

The V gene is TRBV7-2, the J gene TRBJ1-1; no definite D call. The CDR3 is 13 amino acids. Trimming left V 5 bases short and J 4 bases short, with 11 bases between. Germline CDR1 SGHTA, CDR2 FQGNSA. DNA for the CDR3: TGTGCCAGCAGCCCGTCCCTGAGCACTGAAGCTTTCTTT. It encodes CASSPSLSTEAFF.

This clone was seen only a few times. V usage is TRBV6-5 and J usage is TRBJ1-1; perhaps TRBD1 as D (6 bases). CDR3 size: 16 residues. V was trimmed by 2 bases and J by 6 bases, leaving 19 bases between them. CDR1 and CDR2 (germline): MNHEY, SVGAGI. The CDR3 DNA reads TGTGCCAGCAGTTACCCCAGGGGCGCGGGAGTGGCTGAAGCTTTCTTT. This sequence encodes CASSYPRGAGVAEAFF.

As to this clone: This CDR3 is also generated by other DNA sequences in the sample. This chain connects TRBV7-9 to TRBJ1-3; tentatively, D is TRBD1 (5 bases). Trimming cost V 1 base and J 0 bases, with 10 bases left between them. The CDR3 runs to 16 residues. Germline V gene data show CDR1 as SEHNR and CDR2 as FQNEAQ (reference sequence). CDR3 in DNA: TGTGCCAGCAGCTTAGTGGGGCAGATCTCTGGAAACACCATATATTTT. Encoded protein: CASSLVGQISGNTIYF.

The CDR3 DNA sequence: TGTGCCAGCAGTGACAGCCCTTATGGCTACACCTTC. The encoded protein is CASSDSPYGYTF. The chain uses TRBV6-6 and TRBJ1-2; possibly TRBD1 for D (5 bases). Germline-derived CDR1 and CDR2 are MNHNY and SVGAGI (reference sequence). Trimming shortened V by 5 bases and J by 5 bases, and 9 bases separated the two germline ends. This CDR3 region has 12 residues.

J is TRBJ2-1 and V is TRBV5-4, with D tentatively TRBD1 (5 bases). Per germline, CDR1 SGHNT and CDR2 YYREEE (reference sequence). V was trimmed by 4 bases and J by 2 bases, leaving 19 bases between them. The CDR3 extends over 17 amino acids. CDR3 sequence reads: CASSEFPRGSPYNEQFF. The CDR3 DNA follows: TGTGCCAGCAGCGAGTTCCCAAGGGGATCCCCCTACAATGAGCAGTTCTTC.

This sequence joins TRBV18 and TRBJ2-1; 10 positions agree with TRBD2. V was clipped by 6 bases and J by 4 bases; unmatched bases: 6. Germline lookup yields CDR1 KGHSH and CDR2 LQKENI. This CDR3 comprises 15 residues. CDR3 in amino acids: CASSPTSGSYNEQFF. As DNA, the CDR3 is TGTGCCAGCTCTCCGACTAGCGGGTCGTACAATGAGCAGTTCTTC.

The chain couples TRBV5-4 to TRBJ2-1; 8 bases fit TRBD2. The CDR3 extends over 20 amino acids. The ends lost 2 bases at V and 3 bases at J; junction bases unmatched: 19. The germline V gene has CDR1 SGHNT and CDR2 YYREEE (reference sequence). The CDR3 region is CASSFRTSRAGDPFYNEQFF. The CDR3 nucleotides are TGTGCCAGCAGCTTTCGTACCTCCCGAGCGGGAGACCCCTTCTACAATGAGCAGTTCTTC.

This clone has a handful of counts. The rearrangement links TRBV4-2 to TRBJ1-4, with 8 bases that match TRBD1. V was pared by 0 bases and J by 5 bases, with 11 bases of the junction left unmatched. The germline CDR1 and CDR2 sequences are LGHNA and YNFKEQ. The CDR3 has 18 residues. The CDR3 is CASSQEKDPAGGNEKLFF. CDR3 nucleotide sequence: TGTGCCAGCAGCCAAGAGAAGGATCCGGCAGGGGGCAATGAAAAACTGTTTTTT.

The chain recombines TRBV5-1 with TRBJ1-1, with 12 bases that match TRBD1. CDR1 is SGHRS, CDR2 YFSETQ, per germline. This CDR3 spans 15 amino acids. V shed 1 base, J shed 6 bases, and the junction held 4 bases outside the gene matches. The CDR3 DNA is TGCGCCAGCAGCTTGCCGGGACAGGGGGCGCCTGAAGCTTTCTTT. It is translated as CASSLPGQGAPEAFF.

DNA for the CDR3: TGTGCCAGCAGCCTAGTCGGGGGGGACCAGCCCCAGCATTTT. Amino acids: CASSLVGGDQPQHF. J is TRBJ1-5 and V is TRBV7-2, with D perhaps matching TRBD1 (5 bases). CDR3 length: 14 residues. Per germline, CDR1 SGHTA and CDR2 FQGNSA. V was clipped by 5 bases and J by 7 bases, with 15 bases between them.

V usage is TRBV6-5 and J usage is TRBJ1-3; 9 bases align to TRBD1. J lost 8 bases, V lost 5 bases, and 10 bases had no gene match. Germline V gene lookup returns CDR1 MNHEY and CDR2 SVGAGI. This CDR3 has 15 residues. CDR3 bases: TGTGCCAGCAGTGTACGGGACAGGGTGTCGGACACCATATATTTT. Translating it yields CASSVRDRVSDTIYF.

The chain joins TRBV7-2 to TRBJ2-3; tentatively, D is TRBD2 (6 bases). The CDR3 runs to 17 residues. The V and J ends lost 3 bases and 3 bases respectively, with 19 bases between them. Per the germline V gene, CDR1 is SGHTA and CDR2 is FQGNSA. CDR3 sequence reads: CASSFHVRLGLTDTQYF. As DNA, the CDR3 is TGTGCCAGCAGCTTTCATGTCAGACTAGGTCTTACAGATACGCAGTATTTT.

The chain employs TRBV19 and TRBJ2-2; 9 bases agree with TRBD1. The CDR3 loop spans 18 amino acids. The germline gives CDR1 LNHDA, CDR2 SQIVND (reference sequence). Trimming removed 2 bases from V and 9 bases from J; junction bases left unmatched: 16. CDR3 loop: CASSILIGTGNIVRELFF. The CDR3 bases are TGTGCCAGTAGTATACTCATTGGGACAGGGAATATCGTTAGGGAGCTGTTTTTT.

The CDR3 DNA reads as TGTGCCAGCAGTTTTCGGCAGGGGAACACTGAAGCTTTCTTT. It codes for CASSFRQGNTEAFF. This chain joins TRBV27 and TRBJ1-1; tentatively, D is TRBD1 (5 bases). CDR3 length equals 14 residues. Germline V gene sequence: CDR1 MNHEY, CDR2 SMNVEV (reference sequence). V gave up 3 bases and J gave up 1 base, with 9 bases separating them.

The chain recombines TRBV7-9 with TRBJ2-5; D is possibly TRBD2 (6 bases). Germline values: CDR1 SEHNR, CDR2 FQNEAQ (reference sequence). V lost 2 bases, J lost 1 base, and 11 bases lay in between. CDR3 length equals 15 residues. The CDR3 nucleotides are TGTGCCAGCAGCTTACTAGGCGGGATCCAAGAGACCCAGTACTTC. The encoded protein is CASSLLGGIQETQYF.

The V gene is TRBV19, the J gene TRBJ1-5; D is ambiguous. The CDR3 loop spans 15 amino acids. V dropped 5 bases and J dropped 0 bases, with 11 bases sitting between them. The germline V gene encodes CDR1 LNHDA and CDR2 SQIVND (reference sequence). CDR3 nucleotide sequence: TGTGCCAGTAGTGACATAACTTATAGCAATCAGCCCCAGCATTTT. Its translation is CASSDITYSNQPQHF.